These T cell receptor beta chains were read from a single sample in a study of OX40 agonist ivuxolimab in advanced cancers. Assay: immunoSEQ multiplex PCR; the TCRdb copy retains only in-frame clones and omits some. Of tens of thousands of clones listed, 88% are singletons. Specimen: CD4+ or CD8+ T cells sorted from blood, collected in a trial of the OX40 agonist ivuxolimab. The receptors derive from an adult with an advanced solid tumor such as melanoma, head and neck, liver or kidney cancer. Both conserved end residues are part of each CDR3. The order of the fields is CDR3 DNA, CDR3 protein, V gene, clone size, D gene, J gene. The D gene is left open where the match is weak. Size values are once, few and many counts, or a class for expanded clones, and some rows have none.

DNA: TGCGCCAGCGGAGAGACAGCAGGAACCTACGAGCAGTACTTC
CDR3: CASGETAGTYEQYF
V: TRBV5-1
size: -
D: -
J: TRBJ2-7

DNA: TGTGCCAGCAGTTTCATCAACTACGAGCAGTACTTC
CDR3: CASSFINYEQYF
V: TRBV28
size: -
D: -
J: TRBJ2-7

DNA: TGTGCCTGGAGTGTACCCCCGGGACAGGGTGGCACAGATACGCAGTATTTT
CDR3: CAWSVPPGQGGTDTQYF
V: TRBV30
size: -
D: TRBD1
J: TRBJ2-3

DNA: TGTGCCAGCAGTTTGATGGGACAGGACCAGGGCTACACCTTC
CDR3: CASSLMGQDQGYTF
V: TRBV27
size: -
D: TRBD1
J: TRBJ1-2

DNA: TGCGCCAGCAGCTTCGGGACAGGGTCGAAGGAGCAGTACTTC
CDR3: CASSFGTGSKEQYF
V: TRBV5-1
size: once
D: TRBD1
J: TRBJ2-7

DNA: TGTGCCAGCAGCTTAGCGTGGGGGGACCCAGATACGCAGTATTTT
CDR3: CASSLAWGDPDTQYF
V: TRBV7-8
size: -
D: -
J: TRBJ2-3

DNA: TGTGCCAGCAGTGAGGGGGGTTACGAGCAGTACTTC
CDR3: CASSEGGYEQYF
V: TRBV11-3
size: -
D: -
J: TRBJ2-7

DNA: TGTGCCAGCAGCGGGTCCGGGACATGGGACACCGGGGAGCTGTTTTTT
CDR3: CASSGSGTWDTGELFF
V: TRBV5-6
size: -
D: -
J: TRBJ2-2

DNA: TGCGCCAGCAGCCAAGACGGTAGCTCTGGAAACACCATATATTTT
CDR3: CASSQDGSSGNTIYF
V: TRBV4-1
size: once
D: -
J: TRBJ1-3

DNA: TGTGCCAGCAGCTTCGGCGGGGGGGGAGATCAGCCCCAGCATTTT
CDR3: CASSFGGGGDQPQHF
V: TRBV7-9
size: -
D: -
J: TRBJ1-5

DNA: TGCGCCAGCAGCCCCCTTCATGCTGCGTACGAGCAGTACTTC
CDR3: CASSPLHAAYEQYF
V: TRBV4-1
size: -
D: -
J: TRBJ2-7

DNA: TGTGCCACCAGCAGAGATCTCGCGGGGGGGGTAGATACGCAGTATTTT
CDR3: CATSRDLAGGVDTQYF
V: TRBV15
size: -
D: TRBD2
J: TRBJ2-3

DNA: TGTGCCAGCAGTCCCACGACAGGGAACTATGGCTACACCTTC
CDR3: CASSPTTGNYGYTF
V: TRBV27
size: -
D: TRBD1
J: TRBJ1-2

DNA: TGTGCCAGCAGTTCCCCAACTCCTGACAGGGCCCTGGGAGATACGCAGTATTTT
CDR3: CASSSPTPDRALGDTQYF
V: TRBV28
size: -
D: TRBD1
J: TRBJ2-3

DNA: TGTGCCAGCAGCGCTAGCGGCGGATTGTACAATGAGCAGTTCTTC
CDR3: CASSASGGLYNEQFF
V: TRBV9
size: -
D: TRBD2
J: TRBJ2-1

DNA: TGTGCCAGCAGCGTAGAGGGGCAGGGAAATACAGATACGCAGTATTTT
CDR3: CASSVEGQGNTDTQYF
V: TRBV9
size: -
D: -
J: TRBJ2-3

DNA: TGTGCCAGTAGACGGTGGGGACAGAAAGACTATGGCTACACCTTC
CDR3: CASRRWGQKDYGYTF
V: TRBV19
size: -
D: TRBD1
J: TRBJ1-2

DNA: TGCGCCAGCAGCCCGGGACAGGCCTACGAGCAGTACTTC
CDR3: CASSPGQAYEQYF
V: TRBV4-1
size: -
D: TRBD1
J: TRBJ2-7

DNA: TGTGCCATCAGTGATCTAACGGGTGGCACAGATACGCAGTATTTT
CDR3: CAISDLTGGTDTQYF
V: TRBV6-4
size: -
D: -
J: TRBJ2-3

DNA: TGCGCCAGCAGCCTGAGGACAGGGGGAGCGGAGTACAATGAGCAGTTCTTC
CDR3: CASSLRTGGAEYNEQFF
V: TRBV4-3
size: -
D: TRBD1
J: TRBJ2-1

DNA: TGTGCCAGCAGTTTTCACCTGACAGCATATAATTCACCCCTCCACTTT
CDR3: CASSFHLTAYNSPLHF
V: TRBV27
size: -
D: -
J: TRBJ1-6

DNA: TGTGCCAGCAGCTCTGTCCTGATAGCCAAAAACATTCAGTACTTC
CDR3: CASSSVLIAKNIQYF
V: TRBV5-4
size: -
D: -
J: TRBJ2-4

DNA: TGCGCCAGCAGCCCCTCGGGGGGAACCCAGGGAGAGACCCAGTACTTC
CDR3: CASSPSGGTQGETQYF
V: TRBV4-1
size: -
D: TRBD2
J: TRBJ2-5

DNA: TGCGCCAGCAGCCGTAACTCCCGGGACTATCAGGGCTACACCTTC
CDR3: CASSRNSRDYQGYTF
V: TRBV4-1
size: -
D: -
J: TRBJ1-2

DNA: TGTGCCAGCAGTGAAGGGGCGGGGGCTTACAATGAGCAGTTCTTC
CDR3: CASSEGAGAYNEQFF
V: TRBV2
size: -
D: -
J: TRBJ2-1

DNA: TGTGCCAGCAGGCTGGGACAGGACAACTCCTACAATGAGCAGTTCTTC
CDR3: CASRLGQDNSYNEQFF
V: TRBV7-9
size: -
D: TRBD1
J: TRBJ2-1

DNA: TGTGCCAGCAAGGACAGCTCCTTCTATGGCTACACCTTC
CDR3: CASKDSSFYGYTF
V: TRBV6-5
size: once
D: -
J: TRBJ1-2